Below are 10 T cell receptor beta chains sequenced from a single sample in a study of T cells in women clearing cervical HPV infection (dated by TCRdb to the late 2010s). The method was the immunoSEQ multiplex PCR assay. The table was pulled from immuneACCESS by TCRdb, which kept in-frame rearrangements only. Such tables lose some clones; where checked, under half of the loss comes from unresolved V genes, and the rest has no known cause. The sample table on file contains about 15,000 clones. The top ten constitute approximately 7.7% of the sample. Sample: blood buffy coat. The receptor source for this set is a woman between 18 and 69 years old with a cervical HPV16 infection that either progressed to CIN3+ or cleared (not recorded which).

In regard to this clone: The CDR3 end is not reached by the read, which stops 3 residues before it; the germline J gene fills it in. The rearrangement links TRBV5-1 to TRBJ2-7, with 7 bases aligning to TRBD2. The CDR3 totals 14 residues. Looked up from germline, CDR1 is SGHRS and CDR2 is YFSETQ. The junction had 3 bases not matched to a gene; V was cut back by 1 base and J by 2 bases. CDR3 DNA, as far as it was read: TGCGCCAGCAGCTTGAGCGGGGAGGCCTACGAG. Amino acid sequence: CASSLSGEAYE. In full, the CDR3 reads CASSLSGEAYEQYF.

The part of the CDR3 DNA that was read is TGTGCCAGCAGGTTAGGAAAATCGGGCTATGGC. This encodes CASRLGKSGYG. In full, the CDR3 reads CASRLGKSGYGYTF. The chain joins TRBV2 to TRBJ1-2; D unclear. The read finishes 3 residues shy of the CDR3 end, and the germline J gene is used to complete it. This CDR3 is 14 amino acids long. V was trimmed by 6 bases and J by 4 bases, leaving 15 bases between them. Germline loops: CDR1 SNHLY, CDR2 FYNNEI.

A remark on this clone: The CDR3 extends 3 residues past the end of the read, so its final part is completed from the germline J gene. The chain couples TRBV12-3 or TRBV12-4 to TRBJ2-5, with D possibly being TRBD1 (5 bases). This CDR3 is 14 amino acids long. Trimming took off 5 bases at V and 4 bases at J, with 14 bases between the two ends. The sequenced part of the CDR3 DNA is TGTGCCAGCAGTCCGCAGGGTTTTCGAGAGACC. As protein: CASSPQGFRET. The CDR3 as a whole reads CASSPQGFRETQYF.

Of note for this clone: The CDR3 is cut off 3 residues early in the read; its end comes from the germline J gene. J is TRBJ2-4 and V is TRBV7-2; 7 nucleotides agree with TRBD1. The CDR3 covers 12 residues. Germline V gene lookup returns CDR1 SGHTA and CDR2 FQGNSA. CDR3 loop: CASSRDRNGQYF. The CDR3 bases that were read are TGTGCCAGCAGCCGGGACAGAAATGGT.

Of note for this clone: The CDR3 end lies 3 residues beyond the end of the read and is filled in from the germline J gene. The rearrangement uses TRBV7-9 and TRBJ2-4, with 7 bases lining up with TRBD1. Germline V gives CDR1 SEHNR, CDR2 FQNEAQ (reference sequence). There are 15 residues in the CDR3. CDR3 bases read: TGTGCCAGCAGCTCGAAGACAGAGGGGGCCTATGGT. Protein sequence: CASSSKTEGAYG. The full-length CDR3 reads as CASSSKTEGAYGQYF.

As for this clone: The DNA ends 3 residues before the CDR3 does, and the rest of the CDR3 is filled in from the germline J gene. At the DNA level, this CDR3 is encoded by other sequences in the same sample as well. This chain uses TRBV7-9 with TRBJ1-4; 8 nucleotides align to TRBD1. There are 14 residues in the CDR3. Germline CDR1 reads SEHNR; CDR2 reads FQNEAQ (reference sequence). CDR3: CASSLTGVEPQLFF. The CDR3 bases that were read are TGTGCCAGCAGCTTGACAGGGGTTGAGCCACAA.

Concerning this clone: The CDR3 end falls 3 residues outside the read, so it is completed with the germline J gene. The rearrangement joins TRBV6-2 or TRBV6-3 to TRBJ2-3, with 7 bases that match TRBD2. The CDR3 length is 13 residues. V lost 8 bases and J lost 5; bases outside the gene matches: 7. The germline gives CDR1 MNHEY, CDR2 SVGEGT. The sequenced part of the CDR3 DNA is TGTGCCAGCGGAAACGGGGGGTTAGATACG. It encodes CASGNGGLDT. The CDR3, in full, reads CASGNGGLDTQYF.

A word on this clone: The read ends 3 residues before the CDR3 terminus; that terminus is restored from the germline J gene. The chain couples TRBV29-1 to TRBJ2-3; D is perhaps TRBD2 (6 bases). This CDR3 is built from 13 residues. V was trimmed by 4 bases and J by 1 base, leaving 9 bases between them. Germline V gene data show CDR1 as SQVTM and CDR2 as ANQGSEA. Incomplete CDR3 DNA: TGCAGCGTTGTCTCTAGCGGCACAGATACG. Its translation is CSVVSSGTDT. From start to end, the CDR3 is CSVVSSGTDTQYF.

Notes on this clone: The read stops 3 residues short of the end of the CDR3; the missing end is completed from the germline J gene. The chain links TRBV10-3 to TRBJ2-1; 8 positions match TRBD1. The V gene's germline CDR1 is ENHRY and CDR2 SYGVKD. The CDR3 is 14 residues long. V was clipped by 10 bases and J by 4 bases; unmatched bases: 9. The CDR3 region is CATTPGQEYNEQFF. Partial CDR3 DNA: TGTGCCACAACACCGGGACAGGAATACAATGAG.

Turning to this clone: Sequencing ends 3 residues short of the CDR3 end; the germline J gene provides the rest. This sequence joins TRBV7-2 and TRBJ2-3; weak D call: TRBD1 (5 bases). The germline V gene encodes CDR1 SGHTA and CDR2 FQGNSA. The CDR3 length is 14 residues. CDR3: CASSPGQAQETQYF. The covered CDR3 bases are TGTGCCAGCAGCCCCGGACAAGCCCAAGAGACG.